The table lists the clone carrying this T cell receptor (beta chain) with many counts. Its antigen is not identified. After template switching added a universal primer site, the resulting cDNA carried unique molecular identifiers. TCRdb processed the 5' RACE reads anew with MiXCR; each CDR3 protein has one entry. Here the sample spans roughly 710,000 distinct CDR3 sequences, roughly 6% being singletons. The length of the CDR3 is 15 residues. Trimming cost V 0 bases and J 5 bases; bases outside gene matches: 4. The sample comes from a study of identical twins. Study results and limitations: Excess twin sharing in beta out-of-frame sequences was weaker. A cross-sectional statistical analysis, not follow-up of the same donors, supported the conclusions.

The chain recombines TRBV12-3 or TRBV12-4 with TRBJ1-5, with 7 bases that match TRBD1. The specimen sequenced was naive T cells sorted from blood. This TCR came from a man younger than 35 in good health. CDR3 sequence reads: CASSLAHRGDQPQHF. CDR3 bases: TGTGCCAGCAGTTTAGCCCACAGGGGCGATCAGCCCCAGCATTTT.